Following are 18 T cell receptor beta chains from one sample sequenced in a study of blood T cell repertoires in COVID-19 (dated by TCRdb to the early 2020s). Library method: the immunoSEQ multiplex PCR assay. TCRdb carries this immuneACCESS record with in-frame sequences only. Its versions omit some clonotypes, under half of them owing to an unresolved V gene in the studies checked, with the rest unexplained. The sample table shows around 300,000 clones, and roughly 85% are seen once. Roughly 7.8% of the sample goes to the ten largest clones. What was sequenced was peripheral blood. The receptor set was obtained from a human donor in a cohort sampled during active COVID-19.

The chain recombines TRBV14 with TRBJ2-3; D perhaps matches TRBD1 (6 bases). Per germline, CDR1 SGHDN and CDR2 FVKESK. The CDR3 loop spans 15 amino acids. Trimming removed 1 base from V and 6 bases from J, with 14 bases in between. CDR3 sequence (DNA): TGTGCCAGCAGCCAAGTTGAGGGGGTCGCGGATACGCAGTATTTT. It encodes CASSQVEGVADTQYF.

The V and J genes are TRBV9 and TRBJ1-1, with D unclear. The length of the CDR3 is 12 residues. The ends were cut back, 0 bases at V and 7 bases at J, with 7 bases in the middle. Germline V CDR1 and CDR2: SGDLS, YYNGEE. Here the CDR3 DNA reads TGTGCCAGCAGCGTAGACAGTAATGAAGCTTTCTTT. Residues: CASSVDSNEAFF.

This clone occurred a few times. For the CDR3, the DNA is TGCAGCGTTAAAAGCGGACTAAACACTGAAGCTTTCTTT. The encoded protein is CSVKSGLNTEAFF. J is TRBJ1-1 and V is TRBV29-1; no clear D gene. Germline CDR1 SQVTM, CDR2 ANQGSEA. This CDR3 contains 13 residues. The germline V and J ends were trimmed by 5 bases and 2 bases, with 12 bases remaining between them.

The chain recombines TRBV7-3 with TRBJ1-3; D is ambiguous. CDR1 and CDR2 from the germline V gene are SGHTA and FQGTGA. The CDR3 is 15 amino acids. Trimming shortened V by 0 bases and J by 2 bases, and 8 bases separated the two germline ends. CDR3 in amino acids: CASSLTPGAGNTIYF. The CDR3 DNA is TGTGCCAGCAGCTTAACACCGGGAGCTGGAAACACCATATATTTT.

J is TRBJ2-7 and V is TRBV19; 8 nucleotides align to TRBD2. V shed 3 bases and J 2 bases; nucleotides not matched to a gene: 6. Germline-derived CDR1 and CDR2 are LNHDA and SQIVND (reference sequence). The CDR3 runs to 15 residues. CDR3 nucleotides: TGTGCCAGTAGTATCGTGGCGGGGGGAACCTACGAGCAGTACTTC. Translated, it gives CASSIVAGGTYEQYF. Using reference TRBV19 and TRBJ2-7 for the parts outside the CDR3, the full variable domain is DGGITQSPKYLFRKEGQNVTLSCEQNLNHDAMYWYRQDPGQGLRLIYYSQIVNDFQKGDIAEGYSVSREKKESFPLTVTSAQKNPTAFYLCASSIVAGGTYEQYFGPGTRLTVT.

The chain uses TRBV27 and TRBJ1-6, with D possibly matching TRBD1 (5 bases). V lost 6 bases, J lost 8 bases, and 14 bases lay in between. The germline CDR1 and CDR2 sequences are MNHEY and SMNVEV (reference sequence). The CDR3 is 14 amino acids. As DNA, the CDR3 is TGTGCCAGCAGACCGACCGGGGGATATTCACCCCTCCACTTT. It translates to CASRPTGGYSPLHF.

As regards this clone: The conserved closing phenylalanine or tryptophan is absent in this CDR3, likely reflecting a read error. No DNA is shown, since the ends of the CDR3 on it are uncertain; the CDR3 is the one TCRdb lists. This chain connects TRBV20-1 to TRBJ1-2. Germline values: CDR1 DFQATT, CDR2 SNEGSKA (reference sequence). The CDR3 is 8 amino acids in total, end residues counted. The CDR3 region is CSAPGEAI.

V gene TRBV4-2 combines with J gene TRBJ2-1; TRBD2 matches at 16 bases. J lost 4 bases, V lost 0 bases, and 6 bases had no gene match. Per germline, CDR1 LGHNA and CDR2 YNFKEQ. The CDR3 is 19 residues long. The CDR3: CASSQDWGLAGGHYNEQFF. In DNA form, the CDR3 reads TGTGCCAGCAGCCAAGATTGGGGACTAGCGGGGGGGCATTACAATGAGCAGTTCTTC.

The chain recombines TRBV5-6 with TRBJ2-7; 7 nucleotides agree with TRBD1. Per germline, CDR1 SGHDT and CDR2 YYEEEE. The CDR3 is made up of 16 amino acids. V lost 4 bases and J lost 0; bases outside the gene matches: 10. CDR3: CASSLTGTESSYEQYF. CDR3 bases: TGTGCCAGCAGCCTTACCGGGACAGAGAGCTCCTACGAGCAGTACTTC.

J is TRBJ1-4 and V is TRBV9; possibly TRBD1 for D (5 bases). This CDR3 has 14 amino acids. The germline V gene encodes CDR1 SGDLS and CDR2 YYNGEE. V was pared by 3 bases and J by 8 bases, with 14 bases between. CDR3 coding DNA: TGTGCCAGCAGCGCAGATCTGGGGGGAGAAAAACTGTTTTTT. This codes for CASSADLGGEKLFF.

The rearrangement joins TRBV5-1 to TRBJ1-2, with D uncertain. The germline CDR1 and CDR2 sequences are SGHRS and YFSETQ. The CDR3 contains 13 residues. V lost 0 bases, J lost 8 bases, and 11 bases lay in between. The CDR3 sequence is CASSLEADWGYTF. The CDR3 nucleotides read TGCGCCAGCAGCTTGGAAGCGGACTGGGGCTACACCTTC.

The chain links TRBV3-1 (or the pseudogene TRBV3-2) to TRBJ1-1; 9 positions agree with TRBD1. The CDR3 consists of 17 residues. Germline V CDR1 and CDR2: LGHDT, YNNKEL (reference sequence). V dropped 4 bases and J dropped 4; count of bases not matched to a gene: 13. The CDR3: CASSLRRWTGDSTEAFF. CDR3 sequence (DNA): TGTGCCAGCAGCCTGCGAAGGTGGACAGGGGACTCCACTGAAGCTTTCTTT.

This sequence joins TRBV5-1 and TRBJ2-7; maybe TRBD1 (6 bases). Looked up from germline, CDR1 is SGHRS and CDR2 is YFSETQ. The V end was cut by 4 bases, the J end by 10 bases, with 15 bases between. The CDR3 consists of 12 residues. CDR3 bases: TGCGCCAGCAGCCAAGGGACGGGACAACAGTACTTC. This encodes CASSQGTGQQYF.

This clone was observed once. The chain links TRBV7-8 to TRBJ2-3; 7 nucleotides align to TRBD2. The germline V gene has CDR1 SGHVS and CDR2 FQNEAQ. Unmatched junction bases numbered 7, after V lost 4 bases and J lost 3 bases. CDR3 size: 15 residues. CDR3: CASSSTSSTTDTQYF. CDR3 in DNA: TGTGCCAGCAGCTCGACTAGCAGTACGACAGATACGCAGTATTTT. The whole variable domain, filled in from reference TRBV7-8 and TRBJ2-3, reads GAGVSQSPRYKVAKRGQDVALRCDPISGHVSLFWYQQALGQGPEFLTYFQNEAQLDKSGLPSDRFFAERPEGSVSTLKIQRTQQEDSAVYLCASSSTSSTTDTQYFGPGTRLTVL.

This chain connects TRBV7-2 to TRBJ1-1; D not certain. Germline loops: CDR1 SGHTA, CDR2 FQGNSA. Trimming took 4 bases from V and 5 from J, leaving 11 bases between them. This CDR3 contains 13 residues. CDR3 DNA: TGTGCCAGCAGCTCAACTATGGGTACTGAAGCTTTCTTT. Protein: CASSSTMGTEAFF.

The chain uses TRBV2 and TRBJ1-6; 12 bases agree with TRBD1. The V segment lost 8 bases and the J segment 9 bases; nucleotides outside the gene matches: 5. CDR1 SNHLY and CDR2 FYNNEI come from the germline V gene. The CDR3 consists of 14 residues. CDR3 loop: CASRDRGPISPLHF. The CDR3 region has the DNA TGTGCCAGCCGGGACAGGGGGCCCATTTCACCCCTCCACTTT.

The chain uses TRBV30 and TRBJ2-2; D remains unclear. Germline CDR1 and CDR2: GTSNPN and SVGIG (reference sequence). The CDR3 extends over 11 amino acids. V lost 7 bases to trimming and J lost 3 bases, with 6 bases between them. Written as DNA, the CDR3 is TGTGCCTTCCAGTACACCGGGGAGCTGTTTTTT. Translation: CAFQYTGELFF.

This clone has only one observation. The gene calls are TRBV6-1 and TRBJ2-4, with 8 bases fitting TRBD1. The germline CDR1 and CDR2 sequences are MNHNS and SASEGT. The ends lost 3 bases at V and 8 bases at J; junction bases unmatched: 6. The CDR3 is 14 amino acids. CDR3 sequence reads: CASSDRTGNDIQYF. DNA for the CDR3: TGTGCCAGCAGTGACCGGACAGGGAATGACATTCAGTACTTC.